The 2 T cell receptor beta chains given below trace back to one sample, sequenced in a study of human T cells and chemical hapten exposure. Time point indicated: patch test 1, 2 weeks after DPC sensitization. The sample's treatment: therapeutic diphenylcyclopropenone sensitization with weekly scalp DPC. TCRdb passed the RACE reads through MiXCR, listing each CDR3 protein once. The sample lists fewer than 500,000 distinct CDR3 sequences; 4.8% were seen once. This specimen consisted of whole blood, obtained in connection with sensitization to the hapten diphenylcyclopropenone (DPC). Receptor source: a woman aged 50 to 60 with alopecia areata. Some clones in this sample may be carry-over from other donors' samples.

This clonotype was found many times. The chain combines TRBV30 with TRBJ1-1, with D possibly being TRBD1 (5 bases). Trimming pared 8 bases from V and 3 bases from J, leaving 10 bases between. Germline V gives CDR1 GTSNPN, CDR2 SVGIG (reference sequence). This CDR3 has 11 amino acids. CDR3 region: CAIRGYTEAFF. Written as DNA, the CDR3 is TGTGCCATTAGGGGTTACACTGAAGCTTTCTTT.

This clonotype was detected only a few times. The chain uses TRBV19 and TRBJ2-1; 12 bases agree with TRBD1. CDR3 length: 14 amino acids. The V gene end was trimmed by 4 bases and the J gene end by 9 bases; junction bases not matched to a gene: 4. CDR1 is LNHDA and CDR2 is SQIVND in the germline V gene (reference sequence). The CDR3 sequence: CASSTGQGAPEQFF. The CDR3 bases are TGTGCCAGTAGTACGGGACAGGGGGCCCCTGAGCAGTTCTTC. Variable domain in full (rest from reference TRBV19 and TRBJ2-1): DGGITQSPKYLFRKEGQNVTLSCEQNLNHDAMYWYRQDPGQGLRLIYYSQIVNDFQKGDIAEGYSVSREKKESFPLTVTSAQKNPTAFYLCASSTGQGAPEQFFGPGTRLTVL.